The present entry profiles one TCR beta chain with its context. No antigen is known for it. The input lacks base qualities; no much larger clone sits a single base away. This sample stems from a study of shared clonotypes between healthy human individuals (dated by TCRdb to 2019 to 2021). A note on the overall study: The cohort comprised a couple of women and a few men aged 18 to 49 years. Per donor, three plates each were used for CD4 naive and CD4 memory, two for CD8 naive, and one for CD8 memory. Blood TCR repertoires of about 5 healthy adults were deeply sequenced to estimate repertoire size and the extent of clonotype sharing between individuals. To increase sequencing depth and limit assay-specific biases, different laboratories used diverse techniques to prepare libraries and sequence TCR repertoires. Between about 0.85 and 8.9 billion PBMCs per donor were obtained by leukapheresis. Points the paper makes about the study in general: The small number of donors limited the genetic and exposure-history diversity represented. Only blood was sampled, and tissue TCR repertoires likely differ from those in blood. Clonotypes shared by all four sorted-subset donors showed higher generation probabilities than non-shared clonotypes. Estimated clonotype richness was generally larger for naive than for memory subsets. Based on pairwise subsampling, the degree of clonotype sharing among donors was expected to be affected by sequencing depth. Incomplete sequencing was indicated by rarefaction of sorted-subset datasets, despite the large sequencing depth. Roughly 5% of naive CD4, 3.5% of naive CD8, 2.3% of memory CD4, and 0.4% of memory CD8 clonotypes were shared across a few donors.

Donors were healthy HIV-negative adults with no recently reported acute infections or vaccinations. Every donor was a Caucasian adult residing in Nashville, Tennessee, USA. CD4+ T cells were enriched by magnetic negative selection; naive cells were then positively selected on CD45RA, and the negative fraction formed the memory subset. Blood was obtained by leukapheresis, after which PBMCs were separated by Ficoll-Histopaque density gradient centrifugation and cryopreserved in liquid nitrogen vapor phase. Purity and quantity of every magnetically sorted T cell population were checked by analytical flow cytometry. Genomic DNA was isolated from each sorted fraction and quantified by UV absorbance on a Nanodrop 2000c. Using the deep immunoSEQ assay, multiplex PCR amplified TCR CDR3 regions from genomic DNA. Extracted genomic DNA from each cell subset was spread evenly across all wells of several immunoSEQ 96-well plates, with each plate serving as a replicate. For sorted subsets, 150 to 200 ng genomic DNA, equal to about 30,000 T cell genomes, was loaded into each replicate PCR. Purified libraries were measured with a Qubit 3.0 fluorometer, size-checked on a Bioanalyzer 2100, and measured again with the KAPA Library Quantification kit. Each immunoSEQ 96-well plate was sequenced on its own single-read 150-cycle Illumina NextSeq 550 flow cell. Turning to the authors' computational methods: The immunoSEQ output contained only junctional sequences without quality scores, so filtering could not match that applied to full-length reads. To assign V/J genes and CDR3, sequences were annotated using PyIR, a Python wrapper for IgBLAST v1.9, with IMGT germline references. Any read was removed if the V/J assignment was weak (E-value above 1e-6), the CDR3 was missing, or the read contained stop codons, out-of-frame junctions, or ambiguous translated residues. V3J clonotypes were defined as sequences sharing the same inferred V gene, J gene, and CDR3 amino acid sequence. To compute the percentage overlap between repertoires, the number of shared unique clonotypes was divided by the size of the smaller repertoire. Richness of each repertoire was evaluated using RTK rarefaction, the Chao1 estimator, and Recon v2.1 estimates of unobserved clonotypes. For all TCRbeta clonotypes obtained by the gDNA method from four donors, generation probabilities were computed with OLGA. TCRdb retrieved this table from immuneACCESS and kept in-frame rearrangements only. Not all clones are present; in checked studies, unresolved V genes account for under half, and no reason is known for the remainder. The V and J calls and the clone size are those of that table, but D and trimming were determined from the DNA. The sample table contains 950,000 to 1,100,000 clones; only one count was recorded for about 80% of them. Together, the top ten hold under 0.8% of the sample.

This TCR derives from a man aged 18-30 years in good health. Some clones in this sample may be carry-over from other donors' samples. Material: memory CD4+ T cells from PBMCs. The cell subset or site label on this specimen signifies: CD45RA-negative fraction.

CDR3 reads: CASSSRAGVAYEQYF. The nucleotide sequence is given as TGCGCCAGCAGTTCTCGGGCGGGAGTCGCCTACGAGCAGTACTTC. Recombination joined TRBV5-1 with TRBJ2-7; 7 bases in between match TRBD2. The germline V gene supplies CDR1 SGHRS and CDR2 YFSETQ. Unmatched junction bases come to 10, with V trimmed by 5 bases and J by 2 bases. Reading from cysteine to phenylalanine, the CDR3 counts 15 amino acids. Of the read, only the CDR3 DNA is kept; its 45 bases are in frame from base 1.